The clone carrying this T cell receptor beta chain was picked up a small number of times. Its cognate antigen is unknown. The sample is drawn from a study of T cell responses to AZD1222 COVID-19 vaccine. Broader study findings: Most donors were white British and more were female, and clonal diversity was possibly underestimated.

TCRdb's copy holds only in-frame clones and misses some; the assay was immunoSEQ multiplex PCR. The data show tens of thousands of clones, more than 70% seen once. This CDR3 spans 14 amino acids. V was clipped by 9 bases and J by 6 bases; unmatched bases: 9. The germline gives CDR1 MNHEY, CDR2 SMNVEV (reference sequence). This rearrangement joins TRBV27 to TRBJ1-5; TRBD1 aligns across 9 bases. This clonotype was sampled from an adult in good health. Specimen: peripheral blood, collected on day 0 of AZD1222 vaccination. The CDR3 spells CASTTTGGGQPQHF. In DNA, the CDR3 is TGTGCCAGTACGACCACAGGGGGCGGTCAGCCCCAGCATTTT.